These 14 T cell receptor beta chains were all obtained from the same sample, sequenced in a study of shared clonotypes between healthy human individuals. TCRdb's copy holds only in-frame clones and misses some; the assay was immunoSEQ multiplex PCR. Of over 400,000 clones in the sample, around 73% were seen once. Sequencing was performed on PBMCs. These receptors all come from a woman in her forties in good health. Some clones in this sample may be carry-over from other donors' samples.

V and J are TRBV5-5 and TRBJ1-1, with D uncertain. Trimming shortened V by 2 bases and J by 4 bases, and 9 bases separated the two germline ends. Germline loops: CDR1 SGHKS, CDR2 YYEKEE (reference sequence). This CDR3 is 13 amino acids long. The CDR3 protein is CASSFQRGTEAFF. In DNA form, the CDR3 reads TGTGCCAGCAGCTTTCAGAGAGGCACTGAAGCTTTCTTT.

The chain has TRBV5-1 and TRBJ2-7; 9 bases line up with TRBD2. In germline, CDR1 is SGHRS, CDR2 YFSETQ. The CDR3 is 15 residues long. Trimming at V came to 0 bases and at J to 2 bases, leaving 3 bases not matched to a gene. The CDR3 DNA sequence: TGCGCCAGCAGCTTGGATAGCGGGAGCCCCTACGAGCAGTACTTC. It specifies CASSLDSGSPYEQYF.

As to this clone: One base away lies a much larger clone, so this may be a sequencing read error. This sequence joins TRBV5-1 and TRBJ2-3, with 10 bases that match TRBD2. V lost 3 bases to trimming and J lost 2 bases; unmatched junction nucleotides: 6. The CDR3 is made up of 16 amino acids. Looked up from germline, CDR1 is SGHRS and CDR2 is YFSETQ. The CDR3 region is CASSSELAGYTDTQYF. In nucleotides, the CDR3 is TGCGCCAGCAGCTCGGAACTAGCGGGGTACACAGATACGCAGTATTTT. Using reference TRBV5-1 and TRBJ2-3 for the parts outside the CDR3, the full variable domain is KAGVTQTPRYLIKTRGQQVTLSCSPISGHRSVSWYQQTPGQGLQFLFEYFSETQRNKGNFPGRFSGRQFSNSRSEMNVSTLELGDSALYLCASSSELAGYTDTQYFGPGTRLTVL.

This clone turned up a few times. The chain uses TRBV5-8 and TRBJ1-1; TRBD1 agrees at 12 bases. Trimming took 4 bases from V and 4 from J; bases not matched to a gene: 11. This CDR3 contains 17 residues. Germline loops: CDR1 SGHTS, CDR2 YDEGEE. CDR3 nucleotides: TGTGCCAGCAGCCAGGGTTGGGACAGGGGGCAGGTCACTGAAGCTTTCTTT. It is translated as CASSQGWDRGQVTEAFF.

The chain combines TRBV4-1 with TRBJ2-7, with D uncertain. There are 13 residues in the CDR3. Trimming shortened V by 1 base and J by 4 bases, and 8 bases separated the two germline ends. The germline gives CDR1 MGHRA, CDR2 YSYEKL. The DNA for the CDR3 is TGCGCCAGCAGCCAAGGTTTATCGTACGAGCAGTACTTC. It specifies CASSQGLSYEQYF.

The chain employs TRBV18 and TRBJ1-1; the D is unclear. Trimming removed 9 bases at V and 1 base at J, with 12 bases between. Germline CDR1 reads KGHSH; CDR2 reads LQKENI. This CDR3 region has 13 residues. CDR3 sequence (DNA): TGTGCCAGTAAAAACGGCGGGAACACTGAAGCTTTCTTT. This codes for CASKNGGNTEAFF.

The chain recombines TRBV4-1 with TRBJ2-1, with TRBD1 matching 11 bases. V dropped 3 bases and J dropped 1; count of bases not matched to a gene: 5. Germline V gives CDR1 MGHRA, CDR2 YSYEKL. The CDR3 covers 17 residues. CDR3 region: CASSHPGQGASYNEQFF. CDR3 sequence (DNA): TGCGCCAGCAGCCACCCCGGACAGGGGGCATCCTACAATGAGCAGTTCTTC.

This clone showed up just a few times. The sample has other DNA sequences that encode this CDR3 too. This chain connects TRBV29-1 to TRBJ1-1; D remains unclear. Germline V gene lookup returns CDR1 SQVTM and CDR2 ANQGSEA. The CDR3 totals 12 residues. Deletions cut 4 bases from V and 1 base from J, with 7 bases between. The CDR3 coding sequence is TGCAGCGTTGGGGTGCAGAACACTGAAGCTTTCTTT. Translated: CSVGVQNTEAFF.

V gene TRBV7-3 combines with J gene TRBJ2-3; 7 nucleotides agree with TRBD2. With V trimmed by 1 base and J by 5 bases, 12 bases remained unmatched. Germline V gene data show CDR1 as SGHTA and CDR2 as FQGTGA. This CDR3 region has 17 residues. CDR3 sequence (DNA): TGTGCCAGCAGCTTAAATCCAGCGGGATCTGGTGTAGATACGCAGTATTTT. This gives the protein CASSLNPAGSGVDTQYF.

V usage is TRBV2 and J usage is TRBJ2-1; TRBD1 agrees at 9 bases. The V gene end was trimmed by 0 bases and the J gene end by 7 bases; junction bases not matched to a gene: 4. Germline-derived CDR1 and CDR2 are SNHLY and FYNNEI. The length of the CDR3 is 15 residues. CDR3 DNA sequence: TGTGCCAGCAGTGAAGCCGGGACAGGGTTGAATGAGCAGTTCTTC. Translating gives CASSEAGTGLNEQFF.

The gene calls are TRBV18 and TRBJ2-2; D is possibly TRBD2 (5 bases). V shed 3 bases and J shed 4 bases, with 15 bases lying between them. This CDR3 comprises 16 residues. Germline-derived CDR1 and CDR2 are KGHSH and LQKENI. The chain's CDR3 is CASSPPVTAGTGELFF. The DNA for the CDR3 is TGTGCCAGCTCACCCCCGGTTACGGCGGGCACCGGGGAGCTGTTTTTT.

CDR3 in amino acids: CASSPLPRGNTEAFF. The CDR3, as DNA: TGTGCCAGCTCACCATTACCGAGGGGGAACACTGAAGCTTTCTTT. The rearrangement uses TRBV18 and TRBJ1-1; the D gene is possibly TRBD1 (5 bases). This CDR3 comprises 15 residues. Trimming pared 2 bases from V and 1 base from J, leaving 11 bases between. Germline V CDR1 and CDR2: KGHSH, LQKENI.

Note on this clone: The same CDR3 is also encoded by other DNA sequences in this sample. CDR3 DNA sequence: TGTGCCAGCAGTTCAGCCTACGAGCAGTACTTC. The encoded protein is CASSSAYEQYF. The V and J genes are TRBV28 and TRBJ2-7; no clear D. CDR1 and CDR2 from the germline V gene are MDHEN and SYDVKM. This CDR3 region has 11 residues. V lost 4 bases, J lost 2 bases, and 3 bases lay in between.

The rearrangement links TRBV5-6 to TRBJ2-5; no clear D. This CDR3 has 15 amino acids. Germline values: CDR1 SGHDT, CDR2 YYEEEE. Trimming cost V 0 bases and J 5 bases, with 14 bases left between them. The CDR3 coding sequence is TGTGCCAGCAGCTTGGGGTTAGCTGGTTGGGAGACCCAGTACTTC. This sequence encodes CASSLGLAGWETQYF.